This is a list of T cell receptor beta chains from one sample in a study of T cell responses to AZD1222 COVID-19 vaccine. Method: immunoSEQ multiplex PCR; TCRdb's copy keeps in-frame clones and lacks some. Found here are tens of thousands of clones, approximately 90% of them singletons; the top ten hold 11%. Source: peripheral blood, taken 28 days after the second AZD1222 dose. These receptors all come from an adult who received the AZD1222 COVID-19 vaccine. CDR3s include the opening cysteine and the closing phenylalanine or tryptophan. A D gene is named only where the DNA matches it firmly. Clone sizes are given selectively: once, few, many, or a class where the clone is expanded.

v_call	d_call	clone_size	j_call	cdr3_nt	cdr3_aa
TRBV5-1	TRBD2	NA	TRBJ2-7	TGCGCCAGCAGCTTGATAGCGGGGGGCCTCGAGCAGTACTTC	CASSLIAGGLEQYF
TRBV11-2	NA	NA	TRBJ2-1	TGTGCCAGCAGCTCGGTTCGGGGGCCCTTCTACAATGAGCAGTTCTTC	CASSSVRGPFYNEQFF
TRBV7-2	TRBD1	NA	TRBJ1-4	TGTGCCAGCAGCTTTCGGACAGGGGTTAATGAAAAACTGTTTTTT	CASSFRTGVNEKLFF
TRBV6-5	TRBD1	NA	TRBJ1-3	TGTGCCAGCAGAAGCCAGGGGGCGGCGGGAAACACCATATATTTT	CASRSQGAAGNTIYF
TRBV27	TRBD1	NA	TRBJ1-5	TGTGCCAGCAGTTTACACAGGGGGACCAATCAGCCCCAGCATTTT	CASSLHRGTNQPQHF
TRBV7-3	NA	NA	TRBJ2-1	TGTGCCAGCAGCTTAGAACAGAGCTCCTACAATGAGCAGTTCTTC	CASSLEQSSYNEQFF
TRBV6-2/TRBV6-3	NA	few	TRBJ2-7	TGTGCCAGCAGTTTACCGGGATACCACCCCAACTACGAGCAGTACTTC	CASSLPGYHPNYEQYF
TRBV20-1	NA	NA	TRBJ2-1	TGCAGTGCGAGTCGAGGGTGGGGTAACAATGAGCAGTTCTTC	CSASRGWGNNEQFF
TRBV6-2/TRBV6-3	TRBD2	NA	TRBJ2-7	TGTGCCAGCAGTTACTCGGGCCTAGCGGGGGCCTACGAGCAGTACTTC	CASSYSGLAGAYEQYF
TRBV10-1	TRBD1	NA	TRBJ2-7	TGCGCCAGCAGCGGGGACAGGGAGAGGTCCTACGAGCAGTACTTC	CASSGDRERSYEQYF
TRBV5-4	NA	NA	TRBJ1-4	TGTGCCAGCAGCCTGGGACGGGACGGTGAAAAACTGTTTTTT	CASSLGRDGEKLFF
TRBV10-3	NA	once	TRBJ2-2	TGTGCCATCAGTGAGTCGACGGTAGCCGGGGAGCTGTTTTTT	CAISESTVAGELFF
TRBV11-2	NA	once	TRBJ2-5	TGTGCCAGCAGCCCCACTCGGTCGGCAGAGACCCAGTACTTC	CASSPTRSAETQYF
TRBV7-9	NA	NA	TRBJ1-6	TGTGCCAGCAGCGACAGGCGTGGGACTAATTCACCCCTCCACTTT	CASSDRRGTNSPLHF
TRBV7-9	NA	once	TRBJ2-2	TGTGCCAGCTGGGGGTTTAGTACCGGGGAGCTGTTTTTT	CASWGFSTGELFF
TRBV3-1/TRBV3-2	NA	NA	TRBJ2-3	TGTGCCAGCAGAGGGTTCTCTAGCACAGATACGCAGTATTTT	CASRGFSSTDTQYF
TRBV5-4	TRBD2	NA	TRBJ2-2	TGTGCCAGCAGCCCGGGACTAGCGGGGATAACCGGGGAGCTGTTTTTT	CASSPGLAGITGELFF
TRBV29-1	NA	NA	TRBJ2-7	TGCAGCGTCAGCGGCAGAAGCTCCTACGAGCAGTACTTC	CSVSGRSSYEQYF
TRBV19	TRBD1	NA	TRBJ1-4	TGTGCCAGTAGATCCCGGACAGGGGGGGTGGGAAAACTGTTTTTT	CASRSRTGGVGKLFF
TRBV6-5	NA	NA	TRBJ2-1	TGTGCCAGCAGCCTCCAATTGGGTGAGCAGTTCTTC	CASSLQLGEQFF
TRBV5-4	NA	NA	TRBJ1-1	TGTGCCAGCAGCTTGGAACCCGGGTCTGAAGCTTTCTTT	CASSLEPGSEAFF
TRBV28	NA	NA	TRBJ1-2	TGTGCCAGCAGTACGGACAGACATGGCTACACCTTC	CASSTDRHGYTF
TRBV19	NA	NA	TRBJ2-5	TGTGCCAGTAGTAGCGACCAAGAGACCCAGTACTTC	CASSSDQETQYF
TRBV2	TRBD2	NA	TRBJ2-1	TGTGCCAGCAGTGGGGAGCGGGGGGTGAGCTCCTACAATGAGCAGTTCTTC	CASSGERGVSSYNEQFF
TRBV9	NA	NA	TRBJ2-5	TGTGCCAGCAGCGTCTCCAGGGACGGGGAGACCCAGTACTTC	CASSVSRDGETQYF
TRBV7-3	NA	NA	TRBJ1-1	TGTGCCAGCAGCTCCTCGCCGAACACTGAAGCTTTCTTT	CASSSSPNTEAFF
TRBV3-1/TRBV3-2	NA	NA	TRBJ2-2	TGTGCCAGCAGTACAACGAACACCGGGGAGCTGTTTTTT	CASSTTNTGELFF
TRBV21-1	NA	few	TRBJ1-1	TGTGCCAGCAGCAAAGAACGCAGGACAGCAAATACTACTGAAGCTTTCTTT	CASSKERRTANTTEAFF
TRBV13	TRBD1	once	TRBJ2-7	TGTGCCAGCAGCCTTAACAGGGGCCACGAGCAGTACTTC	CASSLNRGHEQYF
TRBV6-5	TRBD1	NA	TRBJ2-7	TGTGCCAGCAGTTACACGACAGGGGGACACGAGCAGTACTTC	CASSYTTGGHEQYF
TRBV20-1	NA	NA	TRBJ2-3	TGCAGTGCTAGTTGGAATGGAGGAGCGAGCACAGATACGCAGTATTTT	CSASWNGGASTDTQYF
TRBV16	TRBD1	NA	TRBJ2-3	TGTGCCAGCAGCCAAACCTGGACAGGGCAAAGACACACAGATACGCAGTATTTT	CASSQTWTGQRHTDTQYF
TRBV6-5	TRBD1	NA	TRBJ2-1	TGTGCCAGCAGTTTAGGACAGGTCCGCGATGAGCAGTTCTTC	CASSLGQVRDEQFF
TRBV18	TRBD1	NA	TRBJ1-1	TGTGCCAGCTCACGGACAGGGGAGACTGAAGCTTTCTTT	CASSRTGETEAFF
TRBV19	NA	NA	TRBJ1-1	TGTGCCAGTGTACAGGGAATAACTGAAGCTTTCTTT	CASVQGITEAFF
TRBV4-3	NA	NA	TRBJ1-2	TGCGCCAGCAGCCAAGCTCGGACTCTCTTTAACTATGGCTACACCTTC	CASSQARTLFNYGYTF
TRBV7-2	NA	NA	TRBJ2-2	TGTGCCAGCAGCTTGAGACTGAACACCGGGGAGCTGTTTTTT	CASSLRLNTGELFF
TRBV19	TRBD1	NA	TRBJ2-5	TGTGCCAGTAGTATTCCCGGGACAGGGAAAGAGACCCAGTACTTC	CASSIPGTGKETQYF
TRBV21-1	NA	few	TRBJ1-3	NA	CASSIGQVASGNTIYF
TRBV19	TRBD1	NA	TRBJ2-7	TGTGCCAGTAGTATAGCGGACAGGGGTACCTACGAGCAGTACTTC	CASSIADRGTYEQYF
TRBV4-3	TRBD1	NA	TRBJ1-2	TGCGCCAGCAGCCAAGATGGAGGACAGGGGCCACCGAACTATGGCTACACCTTC	CASSQDGGQGPPNYGYTF
TRBV11-2	TRBD1	once	TRBJ1-2	TGTGCCAGCAGCTTATCGGGGGGGACAGGGGACTATGGCTACACCTTC	CASSLSGGTGDYGYTF
TRBV5-6	NA	NA	TRBJ2-7	TGTGCCAGCAGCTTGCGGGGGCGACCGACCTACGAGCAGTACTTC	CASSLRGRPTYEQYF
TRBV5-1	NA	NA	TRBJ2-7	TGCGCCAGCAGCCCCGGGTACGAGCAGTACTTC	CASSPGYEQYF
TRBV7-3	NA	NA	TRBJ2-1	TGTGCCAGCAGCACCTCCCCTGGGGGGCCTTACAATGAGCAGTTCTTC	CASSTSPGGPYNEQFF
TRBV27	TRBD1	NA	TRBJ2-1	TGTGCCAGCAGGCACGGACAGGGGCTCTACAATGAGCAGTTCTTC	CASRHGQGLYNEQFF
TRBV10-3	NA	NA	TRBJ1-4	TGTGCCATCGGGGGGAATAATGAAAAACTGTTTTTT	CAIGGNNEKLFF
TRBV9	NA	NA	TRBJ2-1	TGTGCCAGCAGCGTAGGTTGGGGTGAGCAGTTCTTC	CASSVGWGEQFF
TRBV5-1	NA	NA	TRBJ1-3	TGCGCCAGCAGCTCCCTTGCCCAGGGTCTGACGGGGACGGTCTCTGGAAACACCATATATTTT	CASSSLAQGLTGTVSGNTIYF
TRBV24-1	NA	NA	TRBJ1-1	TGTGCCACCAGCCCGGGGGCAGGTACTGAAGCTTTCTTT	CATSPGAGTEAFF